The present T cell receptor beta chain was sequenced within a study of neurological immune-mediated disorders. Overall study context: A relapsing-remitting course was seen in about 90% of the roughly 34 multiple sclerosis patients and a secondary progressive course in 3.

The CDR3 loop spans 12 amino acids. The V end lost 7 bases, the J end lost 5 bases, and 14 bases lay between the germline ends. Looked up from germline, CDR1 is DFQATT and CDR2 is SNEGSKA (reference sequence). Via MiXCR, TCRdb re-called the 5' RACE reads, giving one row per CDR3 protein. The top ten hold around 6% of the sample, which has 100,000 or so distinct CDR3 sequences, 3.5% seen once. At least ten counts were recorded for this clonotype. Source material: PBMCs. The TCR comes from a woman aged 18 to 35 with multiple sclerosis. The chain combines TRBV20-1 with TRBJ2-5; D is perhaps TRBD1 (6 bases). The CDR3 loop reads CSGTGFGETQYF. DNA of the CDR3: TGCAGTGGAACAGGGTTCGGGGAGACCCAGTACTTC.